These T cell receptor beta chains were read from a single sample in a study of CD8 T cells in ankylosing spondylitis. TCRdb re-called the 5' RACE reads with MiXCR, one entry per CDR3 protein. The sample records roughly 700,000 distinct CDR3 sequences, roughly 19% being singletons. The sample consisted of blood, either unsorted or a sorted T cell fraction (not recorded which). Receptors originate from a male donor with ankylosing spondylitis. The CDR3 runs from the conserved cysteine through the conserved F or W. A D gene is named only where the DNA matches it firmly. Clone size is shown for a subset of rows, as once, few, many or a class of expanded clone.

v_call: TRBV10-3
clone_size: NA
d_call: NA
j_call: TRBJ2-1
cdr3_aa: CAISEGGGAGRNEQFF
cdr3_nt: TGTGCCATCAGTGAGGGAGGGGGGGCAGGACGGAATGAGCAGTTCTTC

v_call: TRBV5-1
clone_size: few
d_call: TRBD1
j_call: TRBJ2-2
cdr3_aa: CASSQDRDRTGELFF
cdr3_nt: TGCGCCAGCAGCCAGGACAGGGATCGGACCGGGGAGCTGTTTTTT

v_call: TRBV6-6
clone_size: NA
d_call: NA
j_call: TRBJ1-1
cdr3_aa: CASSPTGKEAFF
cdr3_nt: TGTGCCAGCTCCCCGACGGGGAAAGAAGCTTTCTTT

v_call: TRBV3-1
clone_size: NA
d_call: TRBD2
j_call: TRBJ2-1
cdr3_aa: CASSYASLAGPYNEQFF
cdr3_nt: TGTGCCAGCAGCTATGCCTCCCTAGCGGGGCCTTACAATGAGCAGTTCTTC

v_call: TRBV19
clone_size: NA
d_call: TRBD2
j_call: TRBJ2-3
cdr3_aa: CASSTSGKVDTQYF
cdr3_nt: TGTGCCAGTAGTACTAGCGGTAAAGTAGATACGCAGTATTTT

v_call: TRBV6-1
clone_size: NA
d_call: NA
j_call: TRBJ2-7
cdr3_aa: CASSTAGAASYEQYF
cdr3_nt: TGTGCCAGCAGTACCGCGGGGGCGGCCTCCTACGAGCAGTACTTC

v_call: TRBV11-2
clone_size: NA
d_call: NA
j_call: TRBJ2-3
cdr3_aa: CASSPRQNTDTQYF
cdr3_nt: TGTGCCAGCAGCCCACGACAAAACACAGATACGCAGTATTTT

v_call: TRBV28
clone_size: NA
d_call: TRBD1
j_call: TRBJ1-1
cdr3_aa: CASSLGQGGAFF
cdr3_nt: TGTGCCAGCAGTCTTGGACAGGGGGGGGCTTTCTTT

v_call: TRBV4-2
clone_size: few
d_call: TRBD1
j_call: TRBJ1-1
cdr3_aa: CASSRVLLGQNTNTEAFF
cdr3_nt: TGTGCCAGCAGCCGGGTTCTATTGGGACAGAATACGAACACTGAAGCTTTCTTT

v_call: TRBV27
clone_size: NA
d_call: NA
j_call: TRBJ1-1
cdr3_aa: CASSPTFTNTEAFF
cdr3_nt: TGTGCCAGCAGTCCGACATTTACGAACACTGAAGCTTTCTTT

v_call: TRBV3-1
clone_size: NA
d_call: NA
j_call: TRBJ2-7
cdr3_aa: CASSQAGITYEQYF
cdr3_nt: TGTGCCAGCAGCCAAGCCGGAATCACCTACGAGCAGTACTTC

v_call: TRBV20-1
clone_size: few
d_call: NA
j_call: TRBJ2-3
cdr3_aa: CSARDPSAITDTQYF
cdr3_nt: TGCAGTGCTAGGGACCCCTCTGCGATCACAGATACGCAGTATTTT

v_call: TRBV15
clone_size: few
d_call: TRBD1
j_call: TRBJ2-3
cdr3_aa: CATSREDRAADTQYF
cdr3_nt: TGTGCCACCAGCAGAGAAGACAGGGCCGCGGATACGCAGTATTTT

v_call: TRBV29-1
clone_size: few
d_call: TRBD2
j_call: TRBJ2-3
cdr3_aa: CSVDPSGGATDTQYF
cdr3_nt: TGCAGCGTTGATCCCAGCGGGGGGGCCACAGATACGCAGTATTTT

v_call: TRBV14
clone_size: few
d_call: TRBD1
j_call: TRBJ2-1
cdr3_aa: CASSQLGTGYNEQFF
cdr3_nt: TGTGCCAGCAGCCAATTGGGGACAGGGTACAATGAGCAGTTCTTC

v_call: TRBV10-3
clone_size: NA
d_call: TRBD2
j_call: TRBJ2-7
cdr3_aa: CAIGGVGGYEQYF
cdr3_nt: TGTGCCATCGGAGGCGTGGGGGGGTACGAGCAGTACTTC

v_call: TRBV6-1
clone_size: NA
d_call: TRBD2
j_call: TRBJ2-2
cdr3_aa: CASSPTSYTGELFF
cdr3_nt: TGTGCCAGCTCACCGACTAGCTACACCGGGGAGCTGTTTTTT

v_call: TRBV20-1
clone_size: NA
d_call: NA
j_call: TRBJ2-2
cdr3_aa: CSAVAQGNTGELFF
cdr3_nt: TGCAGTGCTGTAGCTCAGGGTAACACCGGGGAGCTGTTTTTT

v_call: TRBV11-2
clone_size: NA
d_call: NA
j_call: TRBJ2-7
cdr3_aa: CASSFALSYEQYF
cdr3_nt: TGTGCCAGCAGCTTCGCTCTCTCCTACGAGCAGTACTTC

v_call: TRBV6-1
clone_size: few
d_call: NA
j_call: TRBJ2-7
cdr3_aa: CASANPNRASYEQYF
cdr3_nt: TGTGCCAGCGCAAACCCGAATAGGGCCAGCTACGAGCAGTACTTC

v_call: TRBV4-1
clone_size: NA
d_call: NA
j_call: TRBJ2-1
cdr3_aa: CASSPDREGDEQFF
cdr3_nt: TGCGCCAGCAGCCCCGACAGGGAGGGGGATGAGCAGTTCTTC

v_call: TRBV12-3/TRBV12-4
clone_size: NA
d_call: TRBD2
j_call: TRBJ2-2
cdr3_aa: CASSLGRAGVMNTGELFF
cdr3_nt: TGTGCCAGCAGTTTAGGGCGAGCGGGAGTAATGAACACCGGGGAGCTGTTTTTT